What follows is one TCR beta chain and its context. This record comes from a study of control samples from healthy donors and cancer patients. TCRdb keeps only in-frame clones here, not all; method: immunoSEQ multiplex PCR. The table includes 150,000 to 200,000 clones, 90% to 95% detected once. Per the germline V gene, CDR1 is SGHAT and CDR2 is FQNNGV. The CDR3 extends over 10 amino acids. The V and J ends lost 3 bases and 7 bases respectively, with 3 bases between them. Input material: blood. The receptor comes from an older woman in good health. The chain is built from TRBV11-2 and TRBJ1-1; D not resolved. The CDR3, as DNA: TGTGCCAGCAGCTTCAGTGAAGCTTTCTTT. The encoded protein is CASSFSEAFF.